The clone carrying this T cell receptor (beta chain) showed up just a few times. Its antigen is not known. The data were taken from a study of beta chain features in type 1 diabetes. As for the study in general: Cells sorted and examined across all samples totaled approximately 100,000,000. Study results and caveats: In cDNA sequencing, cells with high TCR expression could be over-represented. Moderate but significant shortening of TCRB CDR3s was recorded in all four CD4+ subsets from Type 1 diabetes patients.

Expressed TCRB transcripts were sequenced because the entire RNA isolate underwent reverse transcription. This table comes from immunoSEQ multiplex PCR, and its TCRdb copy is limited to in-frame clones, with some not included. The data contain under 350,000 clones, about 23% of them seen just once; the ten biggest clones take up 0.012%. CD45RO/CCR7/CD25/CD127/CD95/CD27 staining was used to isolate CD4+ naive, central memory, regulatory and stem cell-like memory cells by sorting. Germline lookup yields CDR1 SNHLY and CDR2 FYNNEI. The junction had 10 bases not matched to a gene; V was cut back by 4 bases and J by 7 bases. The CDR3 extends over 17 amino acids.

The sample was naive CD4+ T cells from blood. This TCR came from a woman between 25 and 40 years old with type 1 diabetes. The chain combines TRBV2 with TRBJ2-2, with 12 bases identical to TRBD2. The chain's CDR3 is CASSGLAGVSGNGELFF. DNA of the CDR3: TGTGCCAGCAGTGGACTAGCGGGAGTTTCCGGGAACGGGGAGCTGTTTTTT.